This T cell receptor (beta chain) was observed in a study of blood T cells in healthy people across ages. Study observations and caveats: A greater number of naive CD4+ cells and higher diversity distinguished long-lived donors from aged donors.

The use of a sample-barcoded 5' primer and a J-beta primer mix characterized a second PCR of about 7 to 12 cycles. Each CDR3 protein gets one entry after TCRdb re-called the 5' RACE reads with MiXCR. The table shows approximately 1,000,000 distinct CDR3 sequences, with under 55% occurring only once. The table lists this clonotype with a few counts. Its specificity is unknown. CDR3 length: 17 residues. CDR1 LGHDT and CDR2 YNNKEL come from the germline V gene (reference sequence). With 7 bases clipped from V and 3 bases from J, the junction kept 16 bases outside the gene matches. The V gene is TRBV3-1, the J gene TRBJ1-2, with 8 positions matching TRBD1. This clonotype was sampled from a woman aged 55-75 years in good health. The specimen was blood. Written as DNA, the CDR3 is TGTGCCAGCACCTCATTAACTACAGGGGGAGCCTACTATGGCTACACCTTC. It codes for CASTSLTTGGAYYGYTF.